A single sample is the source of the 5 T cell receptor beta chains below, sequenced in a study of beta chain features in type 1 diabetes listed by TCRdb under 2018. Libraries were made using the immunoSEQ multiplex PCR assay. The entire amount of isolated RNA was reverse transcribed using the High Capacity cDNA Reverse Transcription Kit, so the sequenced TCRB transcripts were expressed ones. Drawn from immuneACCESS, this table holds only the in-frame rearrangements with V and J called that TCRdb kept. Clones are partly lost; checked studies trace under half to an unresolved V gene and leave the rest unexplained. The sample table records more than 120,000 clones; 13% of these occur just once. The ten biggest clones cover roughly 1.3% of the sample. Their recognized antigens are unknown. General conclusions and limits of the study: In all four CD4+ subsets, TCRB CDR3 length was moderately but significantly shorter in type 1 diabetes patients.

Sequencing was carried out using central memory CD4+ T cells from blood. These TCRs come from a man between 18 and 29 years old with type 1 diabetes.

In its sample, this clone was seen a few times. The chain uses TRBV7-9 and TRBJ2-5; 11 bases match TRBD1. The CDR3 spans 16 residues. From germline, CDR1 is SEHNR and CDR2 FQNEAQ (reference sequence). Losses at the gene ends were 3 bases for V and 4 bases for J; bases not matched to a gene: 7. In nucleotides, the CDR3 is TGTGCCAGCAGCTTCGGGACAGGGGGGACAGGAGAGACCCAGTACTTC. Protein: CASSFGTGGTGETQYF.

This chain links TRBV18 with TRBJ1-5; unclear D gene. This CDR3 has 14 residues. Germline V gene sequence: CDR1 KGHSH, CDR2 LQKENI. V lost 6 bases to trimming and J lost 1 base, with 10 bases between them. This CDR3 reads CASSESGSNQPQHF. For the CDR3, the DNA is TGTGCCAGCTCGGAGTCGGGGAGCAATCAGCCCCAGCATTTT. The entire variable domain, with the rest obtained from reference TRBV18 and TRBJ1-5, is as follows: NAGVMQNPRHLVRRRGQEARLRCSPMKGHSHVYWYRQLPEEGLKFMVYLQKENIIDESGMPKERFSAEFPKEGPSILRIQQVVRGDSAAYFCASSESGSNQPQHFGDGTRLSIL.

The rearrangement joins TRBV28 to TRBJ2-7, with D unclear. Germline V gene lookup returns CDR1 MDHEN and CDR2 SYDVKM. The germline V and J ends were trimmed by 3 bases and 4 bases, with 7 bases remaining between them. This CDR3 has 12 amino acids. The CDR3 nucleotides are TGTGCCAGCAGTTTTGCTCAGTACGAGCAGTACTTC. Translated, it gives CASSFAQYEQYF.

This clone has at least ten counts. This chain links TRBV5-1 with TRBJ2-5; 9 bases line up with TRBD1. This CDR3 has 14 amino acids. Trimming cost V 7 bases and J 5 bases; bases outside gene matches: 9. Per the germline V gene, CDR1 is SGHRS and CDR2 is YFSETQ. The CDR3 nucleotides are TGCGCCAGCGGAAGGACAGGGGCGATGGAGACCCAGTACTTC. This sequence encodes CASGRTGAMETQYF.

This clone was found a few times. This chain connects TRBV5-1 to TRBJ2-1, with TRBD1 identical over 8 bases. V was clipped by 4 bases and J by 3 bases; unmatched bases: 9. CDR1 and CDR2 (germline): SGHRS, YFSETQ. The CDR3 sequence is 16 residues long. The chain's CDR3 is CASSSGQGSGYNEQFF. The CDR3 DNA reads TGCGCCAGCAGCAGCGGACAGGGATCGGGCTACAATGAGCAGTTCTTC.